Each of the 27 T cell receptor beta chains below was sequenced from the same sample in a study of PD-L1 blockade in urothelial cancer. Sequencing was performed with immunoSEQ multiplex PCR; in TCRdb, only in-frame clones are kept and a portion is missing. This repertoire shows about 30,000 clones, around 86% found once; its top ten account for around 3.6%. Source: PBMCs, taken around atezolizumab (anti-PD-L1) treatment. The receptors derive from a man aged 50 or older with urothelial cancer.

The chain carries TRBV29-1 and TRBJ2-7; D ambiguous. There are 10 residues in the CDR3. The V gene's germline CDR1 is SQVTM and CDR2 ANQGSEA. Trimming removed 6 bases from V and 2 bases from J, with 5 bases in between. CDR3 nucleotides: TGCAGCGTGTTCACCTACGAGCAGTACTTC. Translating gives CSVFTYEQYF.

The genes are TRBV4-1 and TRBJ1-1, with TRBD1 matching 10 bases. In germline, CDR1 is MGHRA, CDR2 YSYEKL. With V trimmed by 4 bases and J by 0 bases, 11 bases remained unmatched. The CDR3 loop spans 18 amino acids. The CDR3: CASSLRDRGGVLNTEAFF. Written as DNA, the CDR3 is TGCGCCAGCAGCCTCCGGGACAGGGGAGGGGTTTTGAACACTGAAGCTTTCTTT.

The chain joins TRBV27 to TRBJ1-3; 8 positions agree with TRBD1. The CDR3 length is 17 residues. Trimming removed 10 bases from V and 1 base from J; junction bases left unmatched: 15. The germline gives CDR1 MNHEY, CDR2 SMNVEV (reference sequence). This CDR3 reads CATTPRGDRYSGNTIYF. DNA of the CDR3: TGTGCCACCACCCCGAGGGGGGACAGGTATTCTGGAAACACCATATATTTT.

The chain uses TRBV9 and TRBJ2-1; 14 bases are shared with TRBD2. In germline, CDR1 is SGDLS, CDR2 YYNGEE. The CDR3 sequence is 16 residues long. The V and J ends lost 7 bases and 2 bases, in that order; junction bases with no gene match: 5. CDR3 DNA sequence: TGTGCCAGCGGGACTAGCGGGAGAGGTCCCTACAATGAGCAGTTCTTC. Translation: CASGTSGRGPYNEQFF.

The CDR3 DNA reads as TGTGCCAGCAGCTTGGTTATCCTAGCGGCAAGCACAGATACGCAGTATTTT. The encoded protein is CASSLVILAASTDTQYF. The chain uses TRBV5-6 and TRBJ2-3; 7 nucleotides align to TRBD2. Looked up from germline, CDR1 is SGHDT and CDR2 is YYEEEE. CDR3 length equals 17 residues. Unmatched junction bases numbered 7, after V lost 0 bases and J lost 0 bases.

J is TRBJ2-5 and V is TRBV4-2; TRBD2 matches at 7 bases. Per the germline V gene, CDR1 is LGHNA and CDR2 is YNFKEQ. The CDR3 runs 14 residues. V shed 2 bases, J shed 4 bases, and the junction held 4 bases outside the gene matches. The CDR3: CASSQYTSAETQYF. The DNA of the CDR3 is TGTGCCAGCAGCCAATATACTAGCGCAGAGACCCAGTACTTC.

This clone was counted a few times. V gene TRBV2 combines with J gene TRBJ2-3, with D possibly matching TRBD2 (6 bases). The V end was cut by 6 bases, the J end by 1 base, with 14 bases between. The length of the CDR3 is 15 residues. Germline V gene data show CDR1 as SNHLY and CDR2 as FYNNEI. CDR3 region: CASSKVPSGTDTQYF. The CDR3 DNA sequence: TGTGCCAGCAGCAAGGTTCCTAGCGGCACAGATACGCAGTATTTT.

The V call is TRBV13, the J call TRBJ2-7; perhaps TRBD1 as D (5 bases). The CDR3 totals 12 residues. Trimming took off 3 bases at V and 7 bases at J, with 10 bases between the two ends. CDR1 and CDR2 (germline): PRHDT, FYEKMQ (reference sequence). The CDR3 DNA reads as TGTGCCAGCAGCTTCCAGGGTTATGAGCAGTACTTC. Translation: CASSFQGYEQYF.

V is TRBV7-8 and J is TRBJ1-5, with TRBD1 matching 8 bases. The CDR3 contains 18 residues. Unmatched junction bases numbered 8, after V lost 1 base and J lost 0 bases. Per germline, CDR1 SGHVS and CDR2 FQNEAQ. The CDR3 sequence: CASSLETGDPYSNQPQHF. The CDR3 nucleotides are TGTGCCAGCAGCTTAGAGACAGGGGACCCTTATAGCAATCAGCCCCAGCATTTT.

This rearrangement joins TRBV7-2 to TRBJ1-4; 7 bases are shared with TRBD1. CDR3 length: 14 residues. The V gene's germline CDR1 is SGHTA and CDR2 FQGNSA. The trim removed 3 bases at V and 5 bases at J, leaving 3 bases unmatched. In DNA, the CDR3 is TGTGCCAGCAGCTTCAGGGGGACGAATGAAAAACTGTTTTTT. Its protein product is CASSFRGTNEKLFF.

The chain couples TRBV4-1 to TRBJ2-7; possibly TRBD1 for D (5 bases). CDR1 MGHRA and CDR2 YSYEKL come from the germline V gene. V lost 3 bases to trimming and J lost 2 bases, with 20 bases between them. There are 17 residues in the CDR3. In nucleotides, the CDR3 is TGCGCCAGCAGCCAGCCTTTGACAGCAATAACCCCCTACGAGCAGTACTTC. Translated: CASSQPLTAITPYEQYF.

This chain links TRBV11-2 with TRBJ1-1; 8 bases match TRBD1. After removal of 1 base from V and 5 bases from J, the junction contained 3 bases not matched to a gene. Per the germline V gene, CDR1 is SGHAT and CDR2 is FQNNGV. The CDR3 runs 14 residues. CDR3 nucleotides: TGTGCCAGCAGCTTAGCAGGGGGCTGGACTGAAGCTTTCTTT. Translated: CASSLAGGWTEAFF. Using reference TRBV11-2 and TRBJ1-1 for the parts outside the CDR3, the full variable domain is EAGVAQSPRYKIIEKRQSVAFWCNPISGHATLYWYQQILGQGPKLLIQFQNNGVVDDSQLPKDRFSAERLKGVDSTLKIQPAKLEDSAVYLCASSLAGGWTEAFFGQGTRLTVV.

This chain joins TRBV2 and TRBJ1-1; tentative D call: TRBD1 (5 bases). The V end was cut by 4 bases, the J end by 7 bases, with 13 bases between. Per germline, CDR1 SNHLY and CDR2 FYNNEI. The CDR3 has 13 amino acids. CDR3 in DNA: TGTGCCAGCAGTGTGGGGCGGCAGTTTGAAGCTTTCTTT. The encoded protein is CASSVGRQFEAFF.

Only one count was recorded for this clone. V is TRBV7-3 and J is TRBJ1-1; a possible D gene is TRBD1 (6 bases). The germline V gene has CDR1 SGHTA and CDR2 FQGTGA. The CDR3 spans 15 residues. The germline V and J ends were trimmed by 5 bases and 1 base, with 14 bases remaining between them. The CDR3 nucleotides read TGTGCCAGCAGCCCCACCGGACAGAGGAACACTGAAGCTTTCTTT. Protein: CASSPTGQRNTEAFF.

The chain recombines TRBV7-2 with TRBJ2-3; TRBD1 might be the D (5 bases). Trimming stripped 3 bases from V and 0 bases from J, with 7 bases between. Germline CDR1 is SGHTA and CDR2 is FQGNSA. This CDR3 has 14 amino acids. The CDR3 DNA reads TGTGCCAGCAGCTTCGACAGTAGCACAGATACGCAGTATTTT. Protein sequence: CASSFDSSTDTQYF.

V and J are TRBV4-3 and TRBJ2-6; 10 nucleotides line up with TRBD1. The CDR3 is 18 amino acids. V lost 4 bases, J lost 4 bases, and 10 bases stayed unmatched. The germline V gene has CDR1 LGHNA and CDR2 YSLEER. CDR3 sequence (DNA): TGCGCCAGCAGCCGTGAGACAGGGGGCGAAAAGGGGGCCAACGTCCTGACTTTC. As protein: CASSRETGGEKGANVLTF.

The chain joins TRBV30 to TRBJ2-3; TRBD2 matches 7 bases. The CDR3 totals 14 residues. V gave up 5 bases and J gave up 4 bases; unmatched junction bases: 9. The germline CDR1 and CDR2 sequences are GTSNPN and SVGIG (reference sequence). The CDR3 sequence is CAWLGGTRPDTQYF. The DNA of the CDR3 is TGTGCCTGGCTCGGGGGGACCCGCCCAGATACGCAGTATTTT.

The V gene is TRBV7-9, the J gene TRBJ2-5; 12 bases fit TRBD1. Germline V lookup: CDR1 SEHNR, CDR2 FQNEAQ (reference sequence). V lost 6 bases to trimming and J lost 2 bases; unmatched junction nucleotides: 10. This CDR3 contains 17 residues. The CDR3 here is CASRTKGDRGLQETQYF. In nucleotides, the CDR3 is TGTGCCAGCAGGACCAAAGGGGACAGGGGGCTTCAAGAGACCCAGTACTTC.

This chain connects TRBV28 to TRBJ2-7; 7 bases match TRBD1. The CDR3 covers 15 residues. Per germline, CDR1 MDHEN and CDR2 SYDVKM. Trimming removed 3 bases from V and 3 bases from J; junction bases left unmatched: 8. In nucleotides, the CDR3 is TGTGCCAGCAGTTTGAGGGGGCTTCGGAGCTACGAGCAGTACTTC. Amino acid sequence: CASSLRGLRSYEQYF. Together with reference TRBV28 and TRBJ2-7, the CDR3 gives the full variable domain: DVKVTQSSRYLVKRTGEKVFLECVQDMDHENMFWYRQDPGLGLRLIYFSYDVKMKEKGDIPEGYSVSREKKERFSLILESASTNQTSMYLCASSLRGLRSYEQYFGPGTRLTVT.

The rearrangement links TRBV9 to TRBJ2-3, with 7 bases identical to TRBD2. There are 14 residues in the CDR3. The germline V gene encodes CDR1 SGDLS and CDR2 YYNGEE. Germline trimming cut 0 bases from V and 7 bases from J; bases unmatched to any gene: 5. The CDR3 nucleotides read TGTGCCAGCAGCGTAGATAGGCGGGGGAATACGCAGTATTTT. It is translated as CASSVDRRGNTQYF.

The V call is TRBV10-3, the J call TRBJ1-3, with D maybe TRBD1 (6 bases). Trimming took off 5 bases at V and 0 bases at J, with 14 bases between the two ends. Germline V gene sequence: CDR1 ENHRY, CDR2 SYGVKD. This CDR3 comprises 16 residues. Here the CDR3 reads CAISPGQKDSGNTIYF. CDR3 nucleotide sequence: TGTGCCATCAGTCCCGGACAGAAAGACTCTGGAAACACCATATATTTT.

Here the CDR3 reads CASSFPEGLTYEQYF. DNA of the CDR3: TGTGCCAGCAGCTTTCCAGAGGGTCTTACCTACGAGCAGTACTTC. The rearrangement joins TRBV7-8 to TRBJ2-7; maybe TRBD2 (5 bases). The length of the CDR3 is 15 residues. Germline-derived CDR1 and CDR2 are SGHVS and FQNEAQ. Trimming removed 3 bases from V and 2 bases from J, with 14 bases in between.

The J gene is TRBJ1-3, the V gene TRBV7-2; tentative D call: TRBD1 (5 bases). V lost 0 bases to trimming and J lost 0 bases, with 12 bases between them. The CDR3 is 17 residues long. Per the germline V gene, CDR1 is SGHTA and CDR2 is FQGNSA. The CDR3 reads CASSLAWTLFSGNTIYF. DNA of the CDR3: TGTGCCAGCAGCTTAGCTTGGACATTGTTCTCTGGAAACACCATATATTTT.

The genes are TRBV4-3 and TRBJ2-7; the D gene is possibly TRBD2 (6 bases). The CDR3 extends over 15 amino acids. Germline V gene data show CDR1 as LGHNA and CDR2 as YSLEER. V was shortened by 0 bases and J by 3 bases, with 12 bases between the two germline ends. As DNA, the CDR3 is TGCGCCAGCAGCCAAGACCGGGAGTTGGACTACGAGCAGTACTTC. This sequence encodes CASSQDRELDYEQYF.

To note about this clone: The germline gene is not matched at one end of the junction; a read error may be the cause. Other DNA sequences in the same sample also yield this CDR3. The rearrangement uses TRBV5-4 and TRBJ1-1, with 7 bases identical to TRBD1. The germline V gene encodes CDR1 SGHNT and CDR2 YYREEE (reference sequence). CDR3 length: 15 residues. The CDR3 spells CASSARGPTMTEAFF. DNA for the CDR3: TGTGCCAGCAGCGCGAGGGGGCCTACGATGACTGAAGCCTTCTTT.

The chain is built from TRBV4-1 and TRBJ1-6; 10 bases match TRBD1. Trimming cost V 0 bases and J 9 bases; bases outside gene matches: 11. Germline V gene data show CDR1 as MGHRA and CDR2 as YSYEKL. The CDR3 contains 18 residues. CDR3 amino acids: CASSQDRGTGTGVSPLHF. The CDR3 DNA is TGCGCCAGCAGCCAAGATCGGGGTACCGGGACAGGGGTTTCACCCCTCCACTTT.

This chain links TRBV7-2 with TRBJ1-2, with D perhaps matching TRBD1 (6 bases). Germline-derived CDR1 and CDR2 are SGHTA and FQGNSA. Deletions cut 2 bases from V and 2 bases from J, with 12 bases between. The length of the CDR3 is 15 residues. CDR3 DNA: TGTGCCAGCAGCTTAAGGACAGTAGTCAACTATGGCTACACCTTC. Translating it yields CASSLRTVVNYGYTF.